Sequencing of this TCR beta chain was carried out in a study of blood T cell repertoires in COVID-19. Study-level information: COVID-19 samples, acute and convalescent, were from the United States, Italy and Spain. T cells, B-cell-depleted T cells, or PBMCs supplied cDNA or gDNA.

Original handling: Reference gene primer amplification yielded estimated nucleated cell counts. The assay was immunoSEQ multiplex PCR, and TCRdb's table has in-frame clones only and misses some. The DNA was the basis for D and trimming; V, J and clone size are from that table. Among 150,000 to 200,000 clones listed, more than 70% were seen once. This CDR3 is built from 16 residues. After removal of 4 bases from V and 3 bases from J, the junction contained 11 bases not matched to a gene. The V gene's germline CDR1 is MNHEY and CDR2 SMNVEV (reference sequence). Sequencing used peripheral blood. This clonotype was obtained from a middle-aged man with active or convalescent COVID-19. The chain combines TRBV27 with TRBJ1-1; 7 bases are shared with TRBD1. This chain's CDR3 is CASSSSEHTGDTEAFF. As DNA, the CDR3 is TGTGCCAGCAGTTCATCAGAACACACAGGGGACACTGAAGCTTTCTTT.